This T cell receptor beta chain was retrieved from a study of shared clonotypes between healthy human individuals. Study summary: CD4 naive and memory got three plates each, CD8 naive two, CD8 memory one. General study findings and limits: Compared with memory subsets, naive subsets generally had larger estimated richness. Naive CD4 clonotypes overlapped across several donors at around 5%.

The V end was cut by 4 bases, the J end by 0 bases, with 10 bases between. Germline V gene lookup returns CDR1 SGHNT and CDR2 YYREEE (reference sequence). The CDR3 extends over 15 amino acids. Measured with immunoSEQ multiplex PCR; TCRdb has only the in-frame clones, and not every one. The table has around 700,000 clones, approximately 73% seen once. A note on this clone: Its antigen remains unknown.

Naive CD4+ cells were CD45RA-selected; the remaining cells were memory. The rearrangement joins TRBV5-4 to TRBJ1-4; D remains ambiguous. This TCR was sampled from a woman in her twenties or thirties in good health. The sequenced sample consisted of memory CD4+ T cells sorted from blood. Noted subset: CD45RA-negative fraction. Here the CDR3 DNA reads TGTGCCAGCAGCCAAGGCGGAGCAACTAATGAAAAACTGTTTTTT. It is translated as CASSQGGATNEKLFF.